What follows are 10 T cell receptor beta chains derived from one specimen sequenced in a study of cytomegalovirus exposure and HLA in healthy donors. 60 Vbeta and 13 Jbeta primers were used in PCR. This table comes from immunoSEQ multiplex PCR, and its TCRdb copy is limited to in-frame clones, with some not included. The repertoire holds approximately 84,000 clones, over 70% seen once, with about 9% in the top ten. Sequenced sample: PBMCs. The receptors shown here come from a man aged 40-50 years in good health and CMV-seropositive.

The chain links TRBV4-1 to TRBJ1-1; possibly TRBD1 for D (6 bases). The CDR3 contains 13 residues. With 7 bases removed from V and 6 bases from J, the gap between germline ends came to 15 bases. Germline V CDR1 and CDR2: MGHRA, YSYEKL. CDR3 sequence (DNA): TGCGCCAGCACCACAACAGGGATCGCTGAAGCTTTCTTT. This codes for CASTTTGIAEAFF.

V and J are TRBV6-5 and TRBJ1-4; D remains ambiguous. The CDR3 runs 13 residues. Germline CDR1 MNHEY, CDR2 SVGAGI. Trimming took 5 bases from V and 8 from J, leaving 12 bases between them. CDR3 sequence (DNA): TGTGCCAGCAGTGAGCAGGAGGAAGAAAAACTGTTTTTT. Protein: CASSEQEEEKLFF.

This clone has a handful of counts. This chain joins TRBV28 and TRBJ1-4; possible D gene TRBD1, 5 bases. CDR1 MDHEN and CDR2 SYDVKM come from the germline V gene. CDR3 length equals 15 residues. The ends were cut back, 3 bases at V and 8 bases at J, with 16 bases in the middle. This chain's CDR3 is CASSFAQGGREKLFF. The CDR3 coding sequence is TGTGCCAGCAGTTTTGCGCAGGGTGGTCGAGAAAAACTGTTTTTT.

The chain combines TRBV29-1 with TRBJ2-5; D remains unclear. The V and J ends lost 5 bases and 3 bases respectively, with 13 bases between them. This CDR3 comprises 13 residues. CDR1 is SQVTM, CDR2 ANQGSEA, per germline. CDR3 sequence (DNA): TGCAGCGTTAGTTCGCGCCTAAAAGAGACCCAGTACTTC. Its translation is CSVSSRLKETQYF.

In this sample, this clone turned up a few times. This chain links TRBV5-1 with TRBJ2-7; 9 bases are shared with TRBD1. The V gene's germline CDR1 is SGHRS and CDR2 YFSETQ. This CDR3 is built from 14 residues. J gave up 4 bases and V 5 bases, and 7 bases lay outside the gene matches. As DNA, the CDR3 is TGCGCCAGCAGTTCCCCGGGACAGGGTTACGAGCAGTACTTC. Protein: CASSSPGQGYEQYF.

The chain uses TRBV19 and TRBJ1-5; D is unresolved. The V end lost 8 bases, the J end lost 0 bases, and 5 bases lay between the germline ends. CDR1 LNHDA and CDR2 SQIVND come from the germline V gene (reference sequence). The CDR3 is made up of 12 amino acids. CDR3 in DNA: TGTGCCAGTTCGCGTAGCAATCAGCCCCAGCATTTT. It specifies CASSRSNQPQHF.

This chain connects TRBV20-1 to TRBJ2-7; D call uncertain. Germline lookup yields CDR1 DFQATT and CDR2 SNEGSKA (reference sequence). Trimming left V 3 bases short and J 6 bases short, with 9 bases between. The CDR3 length is 11 residues. CDR3 region: CSARRGTEQYF. The CDR3 region has the DNA TGCAGTGCTAGGAGAGGAACCGAGCAGTACTTC.

V and J are TRBV19 and TRBJ2-7; 11 bases fit TRBD2. The CDR3 is 15 residues long. Germline CDR1 and CDR2: LNHDA and SQIVND (reference sequence). Losses at the gene ends were 8 bases for V and 2 bases for J; bases not matched to a gene: 8. For the CDR3, the DNA is TGTGCCAGTTCAATAGCGGGGGGGACTCCCTACGAGCAGTACTTC. It is translated as CASSIAGGTPYEQYF.

This clone has a handful of counts. The rearrangement uses TRBV18 and TRBJ1-1; D is possibly TRBD1 (5 bases). V was shortened by 5 bases and J by 4 bases, with 11 bases between the two germline ends. This CDR3 has 13 amino acids. CDR1 and CDR2 (germline): KGHSH, LQKENI. CDR3 bases: TGTGCCAGCTCAACCGACAGAAGCACTGAAGCTTTCTTT. Protein: CASSTDRSTEAFF.

This clone was observed at least ten times. The V gene is TRBV6-5, the J gene TRBJ1-2, with 11 bases that match TRBD1. V lost 0 bases and J lost 2; bases outside the gene matches: 2. The CDR3 extends over 16 amino acids. Germline CDR1 is MNHEY and CDR2 is SVGAGI. For the CDR3, the DNA is TGTGCCAGCAGTTACTCCAGGACAGGGGGCAACTATGGCTACACCTTC. Translating it yields CASSYSRTGGNYGYTF.